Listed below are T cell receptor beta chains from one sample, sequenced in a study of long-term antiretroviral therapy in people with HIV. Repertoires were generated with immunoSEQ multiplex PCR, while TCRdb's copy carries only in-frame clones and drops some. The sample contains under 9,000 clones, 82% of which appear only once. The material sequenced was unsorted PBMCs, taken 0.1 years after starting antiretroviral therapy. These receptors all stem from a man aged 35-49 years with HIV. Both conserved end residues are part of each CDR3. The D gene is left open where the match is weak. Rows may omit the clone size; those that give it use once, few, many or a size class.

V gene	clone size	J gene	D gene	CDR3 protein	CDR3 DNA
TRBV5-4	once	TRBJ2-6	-	CASSFLGAGANVLTF	TGTGCCAGCAGCTTTTTGGGGGCCGGGGCCAACGTCCTGACTTTC
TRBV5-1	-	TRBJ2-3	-	CASEGTDTQYF	TGCGCCAGCGAGGGGACAGATACGCAGTATTTT
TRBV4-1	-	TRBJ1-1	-	CASSQAGATEAFF	TGCGCCAGCAGCCAAGCAGGGGCCACTGAAGCTTTCTTT
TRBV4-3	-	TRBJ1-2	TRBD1	CASSHQQGGVRGYTF	TGCGCCAGCAGCCACCAACAGGGGGGAGTGAGGGGCTACACCTTC
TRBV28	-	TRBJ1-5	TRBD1	CASRWGTDSNQPQHF	TGTGCCAGCAGGTGGGGGACAGATAGCAATCAGCCCCAGCATTTT
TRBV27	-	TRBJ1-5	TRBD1	CASSFGQGRQPQHF	TGTGCCAGCAGTTTCGGACAGGGGAGGCAGCCCCAGCATTTT
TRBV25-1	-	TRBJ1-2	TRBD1	CASSASDRGYGYTF	TGTGCCAGCAGTGCCTCGGACAGGGGCTATGGCTACACCTTC
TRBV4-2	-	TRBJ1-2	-	CASSPTATGRRYGYTF	TGTGCCAGCAGCCCCACCGCCACGGGACGGCGATATGGCTACACCTTC
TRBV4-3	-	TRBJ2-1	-	CASSQDGSWAEQFF	TGCGCCAGCAGCCAAGATGGGAGTTGGGCTGAGCAGTTCTTC
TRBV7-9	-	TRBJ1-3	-	CASSLSTSGNTIYF	TGTGCCAGCAGCTTATCAACCTCTGGAAACACCATATATTTT
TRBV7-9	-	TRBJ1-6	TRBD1	CASRPSGQGVGNSPLHF	TGTGCCAGCAGACCCTCCGGACAGGGGGTAGGGAATTCACCCCTCCACTTT
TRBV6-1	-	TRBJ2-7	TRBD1	CASSEALAGGLYEQYF	TGTGCCAGCAGTGAAGCTCTAGCAGGGGGCCTCTACGAGCAGTACTTC
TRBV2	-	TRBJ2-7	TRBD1	CASRPGQGGYEQYF	TGTGCCAGCCGCCCGGGACAGGGGGGCTACGAGCAGTACTTC
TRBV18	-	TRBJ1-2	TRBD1	CASSPQQGAGNYGYTF	TGTGCCAGCTCACCCCAGCAGGGGGCCGGAAACTATGGCTACACCTTC
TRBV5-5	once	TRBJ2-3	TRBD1	CASSDDRTGGSDTQYF	TGCGCCAGCAGCGACGATAGGACAGGGGGATCAGATACGCAGTATTTT
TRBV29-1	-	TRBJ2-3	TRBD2	CSSGAGGRDTQYF	TGCAGCTCTGGAGCGGGAGGTCGGGATACGCAGTATTTT
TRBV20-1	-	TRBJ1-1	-	CSAIEVTEAFF	TGCAGTGCTATCGAGGTGACTGAAGCTTTCTTT
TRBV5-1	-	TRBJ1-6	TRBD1	CASSLRDSLNSPLHF	TGCGCCAGCAGCTTGAGGGACAGCTTAAATTCACCCCTCCACTTT
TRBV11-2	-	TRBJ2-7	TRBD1	CASSFIRTGAEQYF	TGTGCCAGCAGCTTTATTAGGACAGGTGCCGAGCAGTACTTC
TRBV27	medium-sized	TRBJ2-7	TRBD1	CASSETGPYEQYF	TGTGCCAGCAGTGAGACAGGGCCCTACGAGCAGTACTTC
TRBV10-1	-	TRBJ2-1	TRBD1	CASKETGFHEQFF	TGCGCCAGCAAGGAGACAGGGTTCCATGAGCAGTTCTTC
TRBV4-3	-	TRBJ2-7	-	CASSQWDTSYEQYF	TGCGCCAGCAGCCAATGGGACACCTCCTACGAGCAGTACTTC
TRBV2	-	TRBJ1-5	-	CASSSQNSNQPQHF	TGTGCCAGCAGTTCCCAAAATAGCAATCAGCCCCAGCATTTT